The rows below give T cell receptor beta chains drawn from one sample of a study of shared clonotypes between healthy human individuals. TCRdb's copy holds only in-frame clones and misses some; the assay was immunoSEQ multiplex PCR. The table records around 600,000 clones, 95% to 98% of them present only once. Sequencing was performed on naive CD4+ T cells sorted from blood. The receptors stem from a woman in her 30s in good health. Both conserved end residues are part of each CDR3. A D gene is named only where the DNA matches it firmly. Size is stated for part of the rows, as once, few or many counts, or as a class when the clone is expanded.

j_call: TRBJ1-2; clone_size: -; d_call: -; v_call: TRBV28; cdr3_nt: TGTGCCAGCAGTTTTGCTTCTGGGGGGGCCGATGGCTACACCTTC; cdr3_aa: CASSFASGGADGYTF
j_call: TRBJ2-3; clone_size: -; d_call: TRBD2; v_call: TRBV7-9; cdr3_nt: TGTGCCAGCAGCCGCACTAGACTAGCGGGAGTAAGCACAGATACGCAGTATTTT; cdr3_aa: CASSRTRLAGVSTDTQYF
j_call: TRBJ1-5; clone_size: -; d_call: TRBD1; v_call: TRBV19; cdr3_nt: TGTGCCAGTAGGTATGACAGGGGGCCCTCGGATCAGCCCCAGCATTTT; cdr3_aa: CASRYDRGPSDQPQHF
j_call: TRBJ2-7; clone_size: -; d_call: -; v_call: TRBV19; cdr3_nt: TGTGCCAGTTCTCGGCGAGAGTCCTACGAGCAGTACTTC; cdr3_aa: CASSRRESYEQYF
j_call: TRBJ2-3; clone_size: -; d_call: -; v_call: TRBV7-2; cdr3_nt: TGTGCCAGCAGCTTAGTTGCGGACAGCACAGATACGCAGTATTTT; cdr3_aa: CASSLVADSTDTQYF
j_call: TRBJ2-5; clone_size: -; d_call: TRBD2; v_call: TRBV18; cdr3_nt: TGTGCCAGCTCACCAAGGACTAGCGGGAGAACGGGGCAAGAGACCCAGTACTTC; cdr3_aa: CASSPRTSGRTGQETQYF
j_call: TRBJ2-7; clone_size: -; d_call: -; v_call: TRBV28; cdr3_nt: TGTGCCAGCAGTTTCCTAGCGCAGGCTTACGAGCAGTACTTC; cdr3_aa: CASSFLAQAYEQYF
j_call: TRBJ2-6; clone_size: once; d_call: -; v_call: TRBV15; cdr3_nt: TGTGCCACCAGCAGAGGAGGAGCTGGGGCCAACGTCCTGACTTTC; cdr3_aa: CATSRGGAGANVLTF
j_call: TRBJ1-2; clone_size: -; d_call: -; v_call: TRBV28; cdr3_nt: TGTGCCAGCGGTATTCCACCATGGGGCTACACCTTC; cdr3_aa: CASGIPPWGYTF
j_call: TRBJ2-1; clone_size: -; d_call: TRBD2; v_call: TRBV2; cdr3_nt: TGTGCCAGCACCGAGCGGGAGGGCCCAAATGAGCAGTTCTTC; cdr3_aa: CASTEREGPNEQFF
j_call: TRBJ2-7; clone_size: -; d_call: TRBD1; v_call: TRBV27; cdr3_nt: TGTGCCAGCAGTAACGGACAGGGTGGGGACGAGCAGTACTTC; cdr3_aa: CASSNGQGGDEQYF
j_call: TRBJ2-7; clone_size: -; d_call: TRBD1; v_call: TRBV25-1; cdr3_nt: TGTGCCAGCAGTGAATCCGGGACAGGGCTCTACGAGCAGTACTTC; cdr3_aa: CASSESGTGLYEQYF
j_call: TRBJ2-7; clone_size: once; d_call: -; v_call: TRBV5-1; cdr3_nt: TGCGCCAGCAGCTTGAGTCACTTGGGAACTAACGAGCAGTACTTC; cdr3_aa: CASSLSHLGTNEQYF
j_call: TRBJ2-1; clone_size: -; d_call: TRBD2; v_call: TRBV7-8; cdr3_nt: TGTGCCAGCAGCCCCGGGACTAGGACATACAATGAGCAGTTCTTC; cdr3_aa: CASSPGTRTYNEQFF
j_call: TRBJ2-2; clone_size: -; d_call: TRBD2; v_call: TRBV7-9; cdr3_nt: TGTGCCAGCAGCTTAAGTAGCGGGATCACCGGGGAGCTGTTTTTT; cdr3_aa: CASSLSSGITGELFF
j_call: TRBJ2-7; clone_size: -; d_call: TRBD1; v_call: TRBV5-4; cdr3_nt: TGTGCCAGCAGTCCGGGACAGGGTCTCTACGAGCAGTACTTC; cdr3_aa: CASSPGQGLYEQYF
j_call: TRBJ1-5; clone_size: -; d_call: TRBD1; v_call: TRBV28; cdr3_nt: TGTGCCAGCAGGCGGGACAGAAATCAGCCCCAGCATTTT; cdr3_aa: CASRRDRNQPQHF
j_call: TRBJ1-2; clone_size: -; d_call: -; v_call: TRBV28; cdr3_nt: TGTGCCAGCAGTCGGCCCAGGGGTGGTGGCTACACCTTC; cdr3_aa: CASSRPRGGGYTF
j_call: TRBJ1-1; clone_size: -; d_call: -; v_call: TRBV28; cdr3_nt: TGTGCCAGCAGCCCTGGGTCCCAGGGTGGGAACACTGAAGCTTTCTTT; cdr3_aa: CASSPGSQGGNTEAFF
j_call: TRBJ1-1; clone_size: -; d_call: -; v_call: TRBV6-5; cdr3_nt: TGTGCCAGCAGTTACTCGGGGGTGGACACTGAAGCTTTCTTT; cdr3_aa: CASSYSGVDTEAFF
j_call: TRBJ1-5; clone_size: once; d_call: -; v_call: TRBV28; cdr3_nt: TGTGCCAGTCATAGTACCCATCAGCCCCAGCATTTT; cdr3_aa: CASHSTHQPQHF
j_call: TRBJ2-2; clone_size: -; d_call: -; v_call: TRBV7-2; cdr3_nt: TGTGCCAGCAGGGTGGACAGAAGCACCGGGGAGCTGTTTTTT; cdr3_aa: CASRVDRSTGELFF
j_call: TRBJ2-3; clone_size: -; d_call: -; v_call: TRBV4-2; cdr3_nt: TGTGCCAGCAGCCAAGGGGGGGCAGGAGATACGCAGTATTTT; cdr3_aa: CASSQGGAGDTQYF
j_call: TRBJ2-7; clone_size: -; d_call: TRBD1; v_call: TRBV5-1; cdr3_nt: TGCGCCAGCAGCTCCGCTTCGGGCAGGGGGCGTTACGAGCAGTACTTC; cdr3_aa: CASSSASGRGRYEQYF
j_call: TRBJ2-1; clone_size: -; d_call: -; v_call: TRBV5-1; cdr3_nt: TGCGCCAGCAGCTTGACACCGGGACACGGGTCGGATGAGCAGTTCTTC; cdr3_aa: CASSLTPGHGSDEQFF